This entry lists 25 T cell receptor beta chains sequenced from one sample in a study of control samples from healthy donors and cancer patients. TCRdb keeps only in-frame clones here, not all; method: immunoSEQ multiplex PCR. The repertoire has 100,000 or so clones, around 89% of them found once; the top ten carry 7.8%. Source material: blood. Source of these receptors: a man between 25 and 39 years old in good health.

The chain is built from TRBV9 and TRBJ1-5; D remains ambiguous. The V end lost 7 bases, the J end lost 4 bases, and 18 bases lay between the germline ends. Germline values: CDR1 SGDLS, CDR2 YYNGEE. This CDR3 is built from 15 residues. The CDR3 coding sequence is TGTGCCAGCGCCCGAGCGGCAGACTTTAATCAGCCCCAGCATTTT. It specifies CASARAADFNQPQHF.

This chain links TRBV15 with TRBJ2-5; 7 bases fit TRBD1. Germline V gene lookup returns CDR1 LNHNV and CDR2 YYDKDF (reference sequence). V lost 4 bases, J lost 4 bases, and 6 bases stayed unmatched. The CDR3 is made up of 14 amino acids. The DNA for the CDR3 is TGTGCCACCAGCATTACAGGGGATGGAGAGACCCAGTACTTC. Its protein is CATSITGDGETQYF.

The J gene is TRBJ1-5, the V gene TRBV19, with 9 bases aligning to TRBD1. CDR1 LNHDA and CDR2 SQIVND come from the germline V gene (reference sequence). The CDR3 spans 12 residues. After removal of 5 bases from V and 11 bases from J, the junction contained 4 bases not matched to a gene. The DNA of the CDR3 is TGTGCCAGTAGTGGGACAGGGAAAGCCCAGCATTTT. This translates into CASSGTGKAQHF.

J is TRBJ2-3 and V is TRBV5-4; maybe TRBD2 (6 bases). Trimming removed 4 bases from V and 1 base from J, with 10 bases in between. The CDR3 is 14 amino acids. Per the germline V gene, CDR1 is SGHNT and CDR2 is YYREEE (reference sequence). CDR3 sequence (DNA): TGTGCCAGCAGCGTCGGGACTGGCACAGATACGCAGTATTTT. It codes for CASSVGTGTDTQYF.

The gene calls are TRBV4-3 and TRBJ2-7, with 15 bases aligning to TRBD2. The CDR3 extends over 14 amino acids. Trimming took 3 bases from V and 6 from J; bases not matched to a gene: 0. Germline lookup yields CDR1 LGHNA and CDR2 YSLEER. The CDR3 region has the DNA TGCGCCAGCAGCCAGGGACTAGCGGGAGGCGAGCAGTACTTC. Its translation is CASSQGLAGGEQYF.

In its sample, this clone was seen once. The chain is built from TRBV5-1 and TRBJ2-3, with D tentatively TRBD2 (5 bases). CDR3 length: 14 residues. Between the trimmed V and J ends, which lost 8 bases and 1 base, there was a span of 14 bases. CDR1 and CDR2 (germline): SGHRS, YFSETQ. CDR3 sequence: CASKEGLGTDTQYF. CDR3 DNA sequence: TGCGCCAGTAAAGAGGGTTTGGGCACAGATACGCAGTATTTT.

This chain joins TRBV28 and TRBJ1-5; possibly TRBD1 for D (5 bases). The CDR3 covers 15 residues. V was trimmed by 6 bases and J by 4 bases, leaving 16 bases between them. The germline CDR1 and CDR2 sequences are MDHEN and SYDVKM. CDR3: CASRPSGGGNQPQHF. In DNA, the CDR3 is TGTGCCAGCAGACCGTCGGGGGGAGGGAATCAGCCCCAGCATTTT.

This clone was seen more than once but under ten times. V gene TRBV4-2 combines with J gene TRBJ1-2; possible D gene TRBD1, 6 bases. The CDR3 is 15 amino acids. Germline CDR1 LGHNA, CDR2 YNFKEQ. V was trimmed by 0 bases and J by 14 bases, leaving 22 bases between them. The CDR3 sequence: CASSQDEAQGAMSTF. The CDR3 DNA reads TGTGCCAGCAGCCAAGATGAGGCACAGGGCGCGATGTCTACCTTC.

The chain couples TRBV6-5 to TRBJ1-1; TRBD1 aligns across 9 bases. Looked up from germline, CDR1 is MNHEY and CDR2 is SVGAGI. The CDR3 has 16 residues. J lost 5 bases, V lost 2 bases, and 9 bases had no gene match. CDR3 in DNA: TGTGCCAGCAGTTACGCGTTACCGGGACAGGGTACTGAAGCTTTCTTT. Translating it yields CASSYALPGQGTEAFF.

The gene calls are TRBV18 and TRBJ1-1; maybe TRBD1 (5 bases). The germline V gene encodes CDR1 KGHSH and CDR2 LQKENI. The CDR3 is made up of 15 amino acids. With 3 bases removed from V and 0 bases from J, the gap between germline ends came to 11 bases. The CDR3 sequence is CASSPVGTLNTEAFF. The CDR3 DNA reads as TGTGCCAGCTCACCGGTGGGGACTTTGAACACTGAAGCTTTCTTT.

The chain combines TRBV5-1 with TRBJ2-3; 13 bases are shared with TRBD2. With V trimmed by 3 bases and J by 1 base, 5 bases remained unmatched. The germline CDR1 and CDR2 sequences are SGHRS and YFSETQ. The CDR3 is made up of 17 amino acids. The CDR3 bases are TGCGCCAGCAGCTCGGGAGGGACTAGCGGGGGCACAGATACGCAGTATTTT. It specifies CASSSGGTSGGTDTQYF. Drawing the rest from reference TRBV5-1 and TRBJ2-3, the complete variable domain is KAGVTQTPRYLIKTRGQQVTLSCSPISGHRSVSWYQQTPGQGLQFLFEYFSETQRNKGNFPGRFSGRQFSNSRSEMNVSTLELGDSALYLCASSSGGTSGGTDTQYFGPGTRLTVL.

The chain carries TRBV5-4 and TRBJ2-3; 7 bases fit TRBD2. This CDR3 comprises 13 residues. CDR1 SGHNT and CDR2 YYREEE come from the germline V gene (reference sequence). V was pared by 0 bases and J by 10 bases, with 5 bases of the junction left unmatched. The CDR3 nucleotides read TGTGCCAGCAGCTTGGTGGGGGAGGGGTCGCAGTATTTT. Its protein is CASSLVGEGSQYF.

As DNA, the CDR3 is TGTGCCAGCAGCTTAGTCCCTGACAGCCTTGACACCACCTACGAGCAGTACTTC. Protein sequence: CASSLVPDSLDTTYEQYF. The rearrangement joins TRBV11-2 to TRBJ2-7, with D perhaps TRBD1 (5 bases). Germline V gene lookup returns CDR1 SGHAT and CDR2 FQNNGV. The CDR3 totals 18 residues. The V end lost 1 base, the J end lost 2 bases, and 21 bases lay between the germline ends.

This rearrangement joins TRBV12-5 to TRBJ2-7; 11 bases map to TRBD2. The germline CDR1 and CDR2 sequences are LGHNT and FRNRAP. Unmatched junction bases numbered 9, after V lost 3 bases and J lost 2 bases. The CDR3 runs to 17 residues. Here the CDR3 DNA reads TGTGCTAGTGGTTTCTGGCTAGCGGGAGGATCCACCTACGAGCAGTACTTC. Translation gives CASGFWLAGGSTYEQYF.

The chain combines TRBV7-9 with TRBJ1-3, with a tentative D call TRBD1 (5 bases). V lost 4 bases and J lost 0, with 10 bases in between. Per the germline V gene, CDR1 is SEHNR and CDR2 is FQNEAQ (reference sequence). The CDR3 covers 15 residues. The CDR3, as DNA: TGTGCCAGCAGCTCGGGGGGGTTCTCTGGAAACACCATATATTTT. Encoded protein: CASSSGGFSGNTIYF.

V usage is TRBV13 and J usage is TRBJ1-2, with D possibly TRBD1 on 6 matching bases. Germline CDR1 is PRHDT and CDR2 is FYEKMQ (reference sequence). The CDR3 covers 14 residues. The germline V and J ends were trimmed by 5 bases and 3 bases, with 13 bases remaining between them. Here the CDR3 DNA reads TGTGCCAGCAGCCCGGGACAAGGGGACTATGGCTACACCTTC. Residues: CASSPGQGDYGYTF.

The chain uses TRBV29-1 and TRBJ1-1; a possible D gene is TRBD1 (5 bases). The germline V and J ends were trimmed by 5 bases and 10 bases, with 14 bases remaining between them. This CDR3 comprises 11 residues. Germline-derived CDR1 and CDR2 are SQVTM and ANQGSEA. CDR3 coding DNA: TGCAGCGTTCACCAGGGAAGTGGAGCTTTCTTT. Its translation is CSVHQGSGAFF.

V and J are TRBV9 and TRBJ1-5; D may be TRBD1 (5 bases). The CDR3 loop spans 14 amino acids. Germline V gene sequence: CDR1 SGDLS, CDR2 YYNGEE. With 3 bases removed from V and 7 bases from J, the gap between germline ends came to 14 bases. The CDR3 protein is CASSEGGEGQPQHF. CDR3 DNA sequence: TGTGCCAGCAGCGAGGGAGGGGAAGGGCAGCCCCAGCATTTT.

The chain joins TRBV10-2 to TRBJ1-6; D remains unclear. CDR1 is WSHSY and CDR2 is SAAADI in the germline V gene. Trimming pared 6 bases from V and 8 bases from J, leaving 8 bases between. The CDR3 loop spans 12 amino acids. The CDR3 sequence: CASRWSDSPLHF. In DNA, the CDR3 is TGCGCCAGCAGGTGGTCTGATTCACCCCTCCACTTT.

This sequence joins TRBV7-2 and TRBJ2-7, with 12 nucleotides matching TRBD1. J gave up 7 bases and V 8 bases, and 12 bases lay outside the gene matches. This CDR3 has 15 residues. Germline loops: CDR1 SGHTA, CDR2 FQGNSA. The CDR3 is CASLSSGTGGFEQYF. Written as DNA, the CDR3 is TGTGCCAGCCTGTCTTCCGGGACAGGGGGCTTTGAGCAGTACTTC. Full variable domain (rest looked up from reference TRBV7-2 and TRBJ2-7): GAGVSQSPSNKVTEKGKDVELRCDPISGHTALYWYRQSLGQGLEFLIYFQGNSAPDKSGLPSDRFSAERTGGSVSTLTIQRTQQEDSAVYLCASLSSGTGGFEQYFGPGTRLTVT.

The rearrangement joins TRBV11-2 to TRBJ1-1, with a weak D call TRBD1 (5 bases). Trimming took 0 bases from V and 4 from J, leaving 12 bases between them. Germline V gene data show CDR1 as SGHAT and CDR2 as FQNNGV. The CDR3 loop spans 15 amino acids. The CDR3 region is CASSLDRGKATEAFF. CDR3 DNA sequence: TGTGCCAGCAGCTTAGATCGGGGGAAGGCCACTGAAGCTTTCTTT. Variable domain in full (rest from reference TRBV11-2 and TRBJ1-1): EAGVAQSPRYKIIEKRQSVAFWCNPISGHATLYWYQQILGQGPKLLIQFQNNGVVDDSQLPKDRFSAERLKGVDSTLKIQPAKLEDSAVYLCASSLDRGKATEAFFGQGTRLTVV.

The chain has TRBV3-1 (or the pseudogene TRBV3-2) and TRBJ2-7; D call uncertain. V lost 8 bases, J lost 2 bases, and 13 bases lay in between. The CDR3 is made up of 13 amino acids. CDR1 and CDR2 (germline): LGHDT, YNNKEL (reference sequence). The CDR3 DNA reads as TGTGCCAGCGGCCCCCCGAATCCCTACGAGCAGTACTTC. Amino acids: CASGPPNPYEQYF.

The V and J genes are TRBV5-6 and TRBJ1-6, with no clear D. Trimming removed 6 bases from V and 6 bases from J, with 13 bases in between. In germline, CDR1 is SGHDT, CDR2 YYEEEE. The CDR3 contains 14 residues. CDR3 region: CASNRQGFNSPLHF. The DNA for the CDR3 is TGTGCCAGCAACAGACAAGGGTTTAATTCACCCCTCCACTTT.

The chain couples TRBV7-9 to TRBJ1-2, with D uncertain. Trimming removed 2 bases at V and 9 bases at J, with 10 bases between. The CDR3 consists of 12 residues. Germline V gene lookup returns CDR1 SEHNR and CDR2 FQNEAQ (reference sequence). The CDR3 is CASSLFQASYTF. CDR3 nucleotides: TGTGCCAGCAGCTTATTTCAGGCTAGCTACACCTTC.

The chain recombines TRBV30 with TRBJ1-4; unclear D gene. Germline V CDR1 and CDR2: GTSNPN, SVGIG (reference sequence). Between the trimmed V and J ends, which lost 4 bases and 7 bases, there was a span of 16 bases. The CDR3 is 14 amino acids. In DNA, the CDR3 is TGTGCCTGGAAACCGACCCGGCAAAGTGAAAAACTGTTTTTT. This sequence encodes CAWKPTRQSEKLFF.